This T cell receptor beta chain was sequenced during a study of early T cells in non-severe SARS-CoV-2 infection. Study summary: The chains were unpaired, and the sequenced material was bulk RNA from unsorted whole blood.

The table lists this clonotype with many counts. Its antigen is not identified. Points from the study as a whole: Lookups in VDJdb leaned toward anti-spike CD8 responses and missed private and CD4 specificities.

Each cDNA molecule carried a unique molecular identifier. TCRdb re-analysed the 5' RACE reads in MiXCR, keeping a single row per CDR3 protein. Altogether tens of thousands of distinct CDR3 sequences are present, under 8% being singletons, with the ten largest covering around 25%. This sequence originates from an adult who was a healthcare worker with PCR-confirmed SARS-CoV-2 infection or an uninfected control (not recorded which). Sequenced here: whole blood, sampled at baseline.

CDR3 coding DNA: TGTGCCAGCAGTAGGACAGACTATGGCTACACCTTC. Translation gives CASSRTDYGYTF. This chain links TRBV6-2 or TRBV6-3 with TRBJ1-2; weak D call: TRBD1 (6 bases). The CDR3 has 12 residues. V was trimmed by 5 bases and J by 3 bases, leaving 7 bases between them. Germline values: CDR1 MNHEY, CDR2 SVGEGT.